This T cell receptor beta chain was sequenced for a study of T cell responses to AZD1222 COVID-19 vaccine (dated by TCRdb to 2020 to 2022). Looking at the study overall: A total of 240 or so trial participants underwent TCR sequencing, of whom about 200 had received two doses of AZD1222 and about 25 had received two doses of the MenACWY control vaccine. Trial participants were enrolled by age into subgroups of 18-55, 56-69 and 70-plus years, and roughly 150, 30 and 60 TCR-sequenced participants, respectively, were included in these subgroups. The research as a whole found: Because no day 14 peak-response samples were available, repertoires were characterized only after the peak T cell response. The 56-69-year group was small, and its depth increase did not reach significance, likely because of low power. Conclusions about previously exposed vaccinees are limited because only six or seven AZD1222 recipients were SARS-CoV-2 seropositive at baseline. The whole spike protein was spanned by vaccine-associated CD4 TCRs, and dominant responses were seen in regions 160-218 and 743-854. After two AZD1222 doses, spike-specific TCR breadth and depth were significantly higher than at day 0 and than in MenACWY recipients. Most participants were white British and females outnumbered males, and the authors suggested that clonal diversity may have been underestimated. Nearly half of unique spike-specific TCRs reportedly recognized epitopes outside regions mutated in the B.1.351 and B.1.1.7 variants.

Note on this clone: Its antigen is currently not known. No base qualities exist here, and no much larger clone lies one base off it.

The CDR3 regions of human TCRbeta chains were subjected to immunosequencing. On the authors' methods: Repertoire TCRs were checked for matches against a reference library of SARS-CoV-2-specific TCRs that had been generated using the MIRA antigen-specificity platform. Breadth was defined as the fraction of unique TCRs that were SARS-CoV-2-associated. Depth was defined as the fraction of total T cells that were SARS-CoV-2-associated. Each spike-specific TCR was assigned to its reactive spike region and to a CD4 or CD8 class using the MIRA data. Log10-transformed breadth and depth values were compared by one-way ANOVA with Sidak's multiple comparisons tests. Not all clones reach the TCRdb copy of this immuneACCESS table, which keeps in-frame sequences only. Checked studies attribute under half of the gap to unresolved V genes and leave the rest unexplained. The V and J calls and the clone size are those of that table, but D and trimming were determined from the DNA. In all, the sample holds approximately 150,000 clones, and roughly 86% of those were seen once. The top ten constitute approximately 5.6% of the sample.

The CDR3 starts with the cysteine, ends with the phenylalanine, and has 15 residues. Of all the DNA, just the CDR3 is kept, 45 bases in frame from base 1. Relative to germline, V is missing 3 bases and J is missing 1 base, with 6 bases of the junction outside any gene match. Based on the germline V gene (reference sequence), the CDR1 and CDR2 sequences are SGHNT and YYREEE. The time point label here, explained by the study, means: about 28 days (+/-7) after the second vaccine dose. According to the study, the label for this sample's treatment or condition signals: meningococcal conjugate vaccine given as trial control. Vaccinee samples came from UK trials COV001 and COV002, including a single-blind randomized controlled phase 2/3 trial of AZD1222 (ChAdOx1 nCoV-19) in healthy adults. For TCRbeta chain sequencing, PBMC samples from trial participants were taken at day 0 and at day 28 after the second dose.

The rearrangement combines TRBV5-4 with TRBJ2-5; 7 middle bases align to TRBD2. The sequenced sample was peripheral blood, obtained 28 days after the second dose of the MenACWY control vaccine. The clonotype originates from an adult who received the MenACWY meningococcal vaccine as a control. The nucleotide sequence is given as TGTGCCAGCAGCTGGGTTCCGGGGGGCCAAGAGACCCAGTACTTC. The encoded protein is CASSWVPGGQETQYF.